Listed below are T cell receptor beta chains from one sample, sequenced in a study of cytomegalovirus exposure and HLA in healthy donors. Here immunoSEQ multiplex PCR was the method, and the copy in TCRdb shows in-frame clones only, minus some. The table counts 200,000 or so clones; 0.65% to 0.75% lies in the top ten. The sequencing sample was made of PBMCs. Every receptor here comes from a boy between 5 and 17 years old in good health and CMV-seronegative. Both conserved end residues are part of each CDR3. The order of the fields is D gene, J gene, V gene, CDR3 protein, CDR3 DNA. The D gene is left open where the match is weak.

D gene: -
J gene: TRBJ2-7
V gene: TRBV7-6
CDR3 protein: CASSLGHLATYEQYF
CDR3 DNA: TGTGCCAGCAGCTTAGGTCACCTCGCTACCTACGAGCAGTACTTC

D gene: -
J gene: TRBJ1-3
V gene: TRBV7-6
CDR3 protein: CASSRAGGQNSGNTIYF
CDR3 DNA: TGTGCCAGCAGCCGCGCCGGCGGGCAAAACTCTGGAAACACCATATATTTT

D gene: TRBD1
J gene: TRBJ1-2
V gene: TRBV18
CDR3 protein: CASSPISGTGYSYGYTF
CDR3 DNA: TGTGCCAGCTCACCTATCTCCGGGACAGGGTATTCCTATGGCTACACCTTC

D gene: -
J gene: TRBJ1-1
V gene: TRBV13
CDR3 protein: CASSMRGGVEAFF
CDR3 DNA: TGTGCCAGCAGCATGAGGGGGGGGGTTGAAGCTTTCTTT

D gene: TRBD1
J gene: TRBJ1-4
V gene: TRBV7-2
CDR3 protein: CASSLTGAREKLFF
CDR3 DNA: TGTGCCAGCAGCTTAACAGGGGCTCGGGAAAAACTGTTTTTT

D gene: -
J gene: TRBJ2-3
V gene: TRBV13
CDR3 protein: CASSLWELSTDTQYF
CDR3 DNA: TGTGCCAGCAGCTTATGGGAGTTGAGCACAGATACGCAGTATTTT

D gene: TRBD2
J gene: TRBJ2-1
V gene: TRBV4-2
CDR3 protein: CASSQVRGRSGGNEQFF
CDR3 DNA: TGTGCCAGCAGCCAAGTGAGGGGGAGAAGCGGGGGAAATGAGCAGTTCTTC

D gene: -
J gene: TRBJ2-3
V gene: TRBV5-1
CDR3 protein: CASTPGTSTDTQYF
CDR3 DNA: TGCGCCAGCACCCCTGGTACTAGCACAGATACGCAGTATTTT

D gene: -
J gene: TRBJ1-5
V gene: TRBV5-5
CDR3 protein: CASSLTTGDQPQHF
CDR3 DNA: TGTGCCAGCAGCTTGACGACAGGCGATCAGCCCCAGCATTTT

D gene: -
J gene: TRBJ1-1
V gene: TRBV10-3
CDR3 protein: CATLDTNTEAFF
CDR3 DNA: TGTGCCACCCTCGATACTAACACTGAAGCTTTCTTT

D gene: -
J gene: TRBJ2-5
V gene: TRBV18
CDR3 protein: CASSPPLRGMRETQYF
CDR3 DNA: TGTGCCAGCTCACCACCTTTGAGGGGGATGAGGGAGACCCAGTACTTC

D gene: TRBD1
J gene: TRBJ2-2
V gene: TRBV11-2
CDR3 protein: CASRRPGTGKGGGELFF
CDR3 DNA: TGTGCCAGCAGACGTCCCGGGACAGGGAAAGGAGGAGGGGAGCTGTTTTTT

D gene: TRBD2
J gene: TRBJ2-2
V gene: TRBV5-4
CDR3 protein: CASSLSLLRGGHGTGELFF
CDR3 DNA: TGTGCCAGCAGCTTGTCCCTCTTGCGGGGGGGCCACGGCACCGGGGAGCTGTTTTTT

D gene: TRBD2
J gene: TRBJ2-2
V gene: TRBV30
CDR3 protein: CAWSAGGEVGELFF
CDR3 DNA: TGTGCCTGGAGTGCCGGGGGGGAGGTCGGGGAGCTGTTTTTT

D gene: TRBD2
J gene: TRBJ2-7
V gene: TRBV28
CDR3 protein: CASSSRGSGGGQYF
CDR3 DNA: TGTGCCAGCAGTTCCCGGGGGAGCGGGGGCGGCCAGTACTTC

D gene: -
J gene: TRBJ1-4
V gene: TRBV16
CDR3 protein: CASTLGRGKSEKLFF
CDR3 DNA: TGTGCCAGCACCTTGGGGAGAGGGAAAAGCGAAAAACTGTTTTTT

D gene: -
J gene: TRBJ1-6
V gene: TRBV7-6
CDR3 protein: CASSLAAGDNSPLHF
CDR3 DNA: TGTGCCAGCAGCTTAGCGGCAGGGGATAATTCACCCCTCCACTTT

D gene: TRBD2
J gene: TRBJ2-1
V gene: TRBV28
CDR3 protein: CASSAAGTSDNEQFF
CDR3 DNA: TGTGCCAGCAGTGCAGCCGGGACTAGTGACAATGAGCAGTTCTTC

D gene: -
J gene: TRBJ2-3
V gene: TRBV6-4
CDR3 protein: CASSDGGAHTQYF
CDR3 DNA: TGTGCCAGCAGTGACGGGGGCGCACATACGCAGTATTTT

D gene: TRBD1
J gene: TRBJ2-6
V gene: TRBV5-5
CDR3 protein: CASSFIGQELSGANVLTF
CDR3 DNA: TGTGCCAGCAGCTTCATAGGACAGGAACTTTCTGGGGCCAACGTCCTGACTTTC

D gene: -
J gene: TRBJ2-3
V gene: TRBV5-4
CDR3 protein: CASSPPAGAPSYTQYF
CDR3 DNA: TGTGCCAGCAGCCCTCCTGCGGGGGCCCCTTCCTATACGCAGTATTTT

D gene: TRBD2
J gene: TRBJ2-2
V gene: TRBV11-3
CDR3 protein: CASSSSGGRPGELFF
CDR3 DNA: TGTGCCAGCAGCTCTAGCGGGGGGAGGCCCGGGGAGCTGTTTTTT

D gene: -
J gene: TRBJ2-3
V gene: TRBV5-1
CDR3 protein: CASSLGASGTDTQYF
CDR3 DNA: TGCGCCAGCAGCTTGGGGGCTAGCGGCACAGATACGCAGTATTTT

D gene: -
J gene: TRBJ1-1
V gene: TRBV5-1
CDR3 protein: CASKGTQNTEAFF
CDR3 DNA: TGCGCCAGCAAGGGGACACAGAACACTGAAGCTTTCTTT

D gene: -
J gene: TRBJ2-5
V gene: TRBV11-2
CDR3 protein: CASSGGYQETQYF
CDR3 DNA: TGTGCCAGCAGCGGAGGGTACCAAGAGACCCAGTACTTC

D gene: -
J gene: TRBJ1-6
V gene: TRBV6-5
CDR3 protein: CASSYEYYNSPLHF
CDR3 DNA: TGTGCCAGCAGTTACGAGTACTATAATTCACCCCTCCACTTT

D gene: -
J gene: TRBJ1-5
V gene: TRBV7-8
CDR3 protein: CASSPSWGDQPQHF
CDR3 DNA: TGTGCCAGCAGCCCAAGTTGGGGGGATCAGCCCCAGCATTTT

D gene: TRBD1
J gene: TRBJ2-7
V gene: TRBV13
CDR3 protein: CASSYRQGFSSYEQYF
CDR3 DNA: TGTGCCAGCAGCTACCGACAGGGTTTTAGCTCCTACGAGCAGTACTTC

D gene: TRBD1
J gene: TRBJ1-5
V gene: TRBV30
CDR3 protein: CASGGSNQPQHF
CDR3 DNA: TGTGCCTCAGGGGGGTCCAATCAGCCCCAGCATTTT

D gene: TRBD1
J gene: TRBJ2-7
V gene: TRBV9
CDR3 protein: CASSVVEDRGWDDEQYF
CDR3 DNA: TGTGCCAGCAGCGTCGTGGAAGACAGGGGATGGGATGACGAGCAGTACTTC

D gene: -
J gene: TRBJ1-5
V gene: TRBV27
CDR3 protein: CASSAGASNQPQHF
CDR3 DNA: TGTGCCAGCAGCGCGGGAGCTAGCAATCAGCCCCAGCATTTT

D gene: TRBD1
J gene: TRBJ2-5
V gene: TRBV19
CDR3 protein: CASSTSGQGEETQYF
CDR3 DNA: TGTGCCAGTAGTACATCGGGACAGGGGGAAGAGACCCAGTACTTC

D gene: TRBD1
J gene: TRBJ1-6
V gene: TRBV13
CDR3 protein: CASSEGQNVSPLHF
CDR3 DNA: TGTGCCAGCAGCGAGGGACAGAATGTTTCACCCCTCCACTTT

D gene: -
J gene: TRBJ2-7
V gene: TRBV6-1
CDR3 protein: CASSDAGRHTYEQYF
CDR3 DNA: TGTGCCAGCAGTGATGCGGGTAGACATACCTACGAGCAGTACTTC

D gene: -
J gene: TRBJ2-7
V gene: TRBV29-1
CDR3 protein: CSVEDDTYEQYF
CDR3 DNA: TGCAGCGTTGAAGATGACACGTACGAGCAGTACTTC

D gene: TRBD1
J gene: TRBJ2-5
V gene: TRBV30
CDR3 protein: CAWSSQGQVGETQYF
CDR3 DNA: TGTGCCTGGAGTTCCCAGGGACAGGTCGGGGAGACCCAGTACTTC

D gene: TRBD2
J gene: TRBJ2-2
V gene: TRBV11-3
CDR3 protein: CASSLGGLAGDTGELFF
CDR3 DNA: TGTGCCAGCAGCTTAGGCGGACTAGCGGGAGACACCGGGGAGCTGTTTTTT